This passage covers 8 T cell receptor beta chains from one sample sequenced in a study of cytomegalovirus exposure and HLA in healthy donors (dated by TCRdb to the late 2010s). The receptor library was made with the immunoSEQ multiplex PCR assay. A mixture of 60 forward primers for TCR Vbeta segments and 13 reverse primers for TCR Jbeta segments was used in the multiplex PCR. Here the immuneACCESS table is served through TCRdb, limited to in-frame sequences with V and J called. Missing clones are a known gap in these copies; in checked studies unresolved V genes cover under half, and the rest lacks a known reason. Present in this sample are under 200,000 clones, around 80% of which were seen just once. Together, the top ten hold 1% of the sample. The sample taken for sequencing was PBMCs. The origin of the receptors is a woman aged 45-59 years in good health and CMV-seropositive.

In DNA form, the CDR3 reads TGTGCCAGCAGCCTAGACAGGGGTGTAGGCTACACCTTC. This sequence encodes CASSLDRGVGYTF. V and J are TRBV5-6 and TRBJ1-2; TRBD1 matches 8 bases. The CDR3 runs 13 residues. The J segment lost 8 bases and the V segment lost 4 bases, leaving 7 bases of the junction unmatched. CDR1 and CDR2 from the germline V gene are SGHDT and YYEEEE.

The rearrangement uses TRBV14 and TRBJ1-4; no reliable D call. V was shortened by 0 bases and J by 7 bases, with 12 bases between the two germline ends. This CDR3 has 15 amino acids. CDR1 SGHDN and CDR2 FVKESK come from the germline V gene. Here the CDR3 reads CASSQDITVGEKLFF. As DNA, the CDR3 is TGTGCCAGCAGCCAAGATATAACAGTAGGTGAAAAACTGTTTTTT.

This CDR3 is CSVEVWQGAGEQYF. For the CDR3, the DNA is TGCAGCGTTGAGGTCTGGCAGGGGGCTGGGGAGCAGTACTTC. The chain is built from TRBV29-1 and TRBJ2-7, with 8 bases that match TRBD1. The CDR3 is made up of 14 amino acids. The germline V gene has CDR1 SQVTM and CDR2 ANQGSEA. V dropped 3 bases and J dropped 7; count of bases not matched to a gene: 11.

This rearrangement joins TRBV15 to TRBJ2-3, with D maybe TRBD2 (6 bases). With 0 bases removed from V and 6 bases from J, the gap between germline ends came to 16 bases. The CDR3 length is 16 residues. Germline V CDR1 and CDR2: LNHNV, YYDKDF (reference sequence). This CDR3 reads CATSRDLAGTGDTQYF. For the CDR3, the DNA is TGTGCCACCAGCAGAGATCTGGCGGGAACGGGGGATACGCAGTATTTT.

The V call is TRBV9, the J call TRBJ2-1; TRBD1 aligns across 7 bases. The ends lost 4 bases at V and 10 bases at J; junction bases unmatched: 5. Germline V gives CDR1 SGDLS, CDR2 YYNGEE. This CDR3 region has 12 residues. In nucleotides, the CDR3 is TGTGCCAGCAGCAGACAGGGCAGCGAGCAGTTCTTC. Protein: CASSRQGSEQFF.

The rearrangement links TRBV9 to TRBJ2-7; D call uncertain. The CDR3 length is 13 residues. V dropped 1 base and J dropped 5 bases, with 10 bases sitting between them. The germline gives CDR1 SGDLS, CDR2 YYNGEE. The CDR3 loop reads CASSVWAQDEQYF. The CDR3 DNA reads as TGTGCCAGCAGCGTATGGGCCCAGGACGAGCAGTACTTC. Drawing the rest from reference TRBV9 and TRBJ2-7, the complete variable domain is DSGVTQTPKHLITATGQRVTLRCSPRSGDLSVYWYQQSLDQGLQFLIQYYNGEERAKGNILERFSAQQFPDLHSELNLSSLELGDSALYFCASSVWAQDEQYFGPGTRLTVT.

The chain joins TRBV5-4 to TRBJ1-6, with D hard to call. The CDR3 spans 15 residues. The germline CDR1 and CDR2 sequences are SGHNT and YYREEE (reference sequence). Deletions cut 0 bases from V and 7 bases from J, with 11 bases between. In DNA, the CDR3 is TGTGCCAGCAGCTTGGGTGGGCCAGTGAATTCACCCCTCCACTTT. It is translated as CASSLGGPVNSPLHF.

The CDR3 DNA reads as TGTGCCAGCAGTGACCCACGGACGGGAGTAGCGAGGGAGCAGTACTTC. It yields the protein CASSDPRTGVAREQYF. The chain is built from TRBV25-1 and TRBJ2-7, with D possibly being TRBD2 (6 bases). The CDR3 contains 16 residues. The V and J ends lost 3 bases and 7 bases respectively, with 22 bases between them. CDR1 is MGHDK and CDR2 is SYGVNS in the germline V gene.